In its sample, the clone carrying this TCR beta chain was seen once. Unmatched junction bases numbered 3, after V lost 2 bases and J lost 5 bases. CDR1 SGHRS and CDR2 YFSETQ come from the germline V gene. The CDR3 consists of 15 residues. The data derive from a study of blood T cell repertoires in COVID-19. Authors' analysis steps: For nucleated cells, counts were estimated from reference gene primer amplification. The data were produced by immunoSEQ multiplex PCR, yet TCRdb's version contains in-frame clones alone and is incomplete. V and J calls and clone size come straight from that table; D and trimming were deduced from the DNA. Seen here are 25,000 to 30,000 clones, 90% observed once, and the top ten hold 7.5% to 8%.

The sample was peripheral blood. This chain connects TRBV5-1 to TRBJ2-2; 10 bases are a match to TRBD1. This TCR was sampled from a human donor in a cohort sampled during active COVID-19. This chain's CDR3 is CASSFRQGATGELFF. The CDR3 DNA reads TGCGCCAGCAGCTTCCGACAGGGGGCGACCGGGGAGCTGTTTTTT.